These 16 T cell receptor beta chains share one sample of origin, sequenced in a study of shared clonotypes between healthy human individuals (dated by TCRdb to 2020 to 2022). The library was obtained by the immunoSEQ multiplex PCR assay. Entries here come from immuneACCESS through TCRdb and include only in-frame sequences with V and J called. Some clones fail to appear in such tables; in the studies checked, an unresolved V gene covers under half of the shortfall, and the cause of the remainder is unknown. Here the sample has about 2.2 million clones; roughly 93% occur a single time. 1.5% to 2% of the sample is held by the ten biggest clonotypes. CD8 naive samples were CD45RO-negative cells positively selected for CCR7, giving a CD45RA+CCR7+ population that excluded TemRA cells. The sequencing sample was made of naive CD8+ T cells from PBMCs. In light of the paper, this sample's cell subset or site label describes: CD45RA+CCR7+. These receptors were taken from a man in his late teens or twenties in good health. Some clones in this sample may be carry-over from other donors' samples.

V usage is TRBV5-4 and J usage is TRBJ2-3, with 7 positions matching TRBD2. The CDR3 is made up of 15 amino acids. The V segment lost 5 bases and the J segment 0 bases; nucleotides outside the gene matches: 6. In germline, CDR1 is SGHNT, CDR2 YYREEE (reference sequence). In nucleotides, the CDR3 is TGTGCCAGCAGGAGAGGGGAGGGTAGCACAGATACGCAGTATTTT. Encoded protein: CASRRGEGSTDTQYF.

J is TRBJ2-2 and V is TRBV2, with no clear D. The germline CDR1 and CDR2 sequences are SNHLY and FYNNEI. CDR3 length: 13 residues. V lost 8 bases and J 3 bases, leaving 10 bases between the germline ends. The CDR3 sequence: CASVDLDTGELFF. CDR3 in DNA: TGTGCCAGCGTTGATTTGGACACCGGGGAGCTGTTTTTT.

About this clone itself: Other DNA sequences of this sample code for an identical CDR3. The chain uses TRBV7-2 and TRBJ1-1, with 8 bases matching TRBD1. V lost 1 base, J lost 4 bases, and 2 bases stayed unmatched. The germline gives CDR1 SGHTA, CDR2 FQGNSA. CDR3 size: 14 residues. The CDR3 spells CASSLVTGGTEAFF. Here the CDR3 DNA reads TGTGCCAGCAGCTTAGTAACAGGGGGCACTGAAGCTTTCTTT.

V and J are TRBV28 and TRBJ2-5; D gene uncertain. Germline loops: CDR1 MDHEN, CDR2 SYDVKM. The CDR3 runs to 12 residues. V lost 2 bases, J lost 12 bases, and 13 bases lay in between. This chain's CDR3 is CASSLTRTPEYF. DNA for the CDR3: TGTGCCAGCAGTTTAACGCGCACCCCCGAGTACTTC.

The chain joins TRBV11-2 to TRBJ2-1, with a tentative D call TRBD2 (6 bases). The CDR3 loop spans 16 amino acids. Germline V gene lookup returns CDR1 SGHAT and CDR2 FQNNGV. V dropped 6 bases and J dropped 4 bases, with 19 bases sitting between them. The CDR3 DNA is TGTGCCAGCAGTCGAAGAGGTAGCGGTCCATACAATGAGCAGTTCTTC. It is translated as CASSRRGSGPYNEQFF.

The rearrangement joins TRBV28 to TRBJ1-5, with D possibly matching TRBD1 (6 bases). CDR3 length equals 13 residues. Germline V gene lookup returns CDR1 MDHEN and CDR2 SYDVKM. The germline V and J ends were trimmed by 5 bases and 6 bases, with 11 bases remaining between them. The CDR3 DNA reads as TGTGCCAGCAGTCAGGGGTTCGGTCAGCCCCAGCATTTT. This encodes CASSQGFGQPQHF.

The chain is built from TRBV28 and TRBJ2-3, with D possibly being TRBD1 or TRBD2 (5 bases each). Trimming pared 8 bases from V and 4 bases from J, leaving 22 bases between. CDR3 length: 16 amino acids. From germline, CDR1 is MDHEN and CDR2 SYDVKM. The CDR3 spells CASQPLGAYRADTQYF. The CDR3 region has the DNA TGTGCCAGCCAACCCCTCGGGGCCTATAGGGCAGATACGCAGTATTTT.

The chain joins TRBV6-6 to TRBJ2-2; no definite D call. This CDR3 has 12 amino acids. Trimming pared 9 bases from V and 4 bases from J, leaving 9 bases between. Germline V CDR1 and CDR2: MNHNY, SVGAGI (reference sequence). The CDR3 is CASFRITGELFF. In DNA, the CDR3 is TGTGCCAGTTTCCGTATCACCGGGGAGCTGTTTTTT.

The chain couples TRBV5-1 to TRBJ1-2; D perhaps matches TRBD1 (5 bases). Germline V gene lookup returns CDR1 SGHRS and CDR2 YFSETQ. There are 14 residues in the CDR3. Trimming shortened V by 7 bases and J by 5 bases, and 18 bases separated the two germline ends. The CDR3: CASAPQGGHYGYTF. The CDR3 nucleotides read TGCGCCAGCGCGCCGCAGGGTGGGCATTATGGCTACACCTTC.

The chain is built from TRBV7-8 and TRBJ1-5; perhaps TRBD1 as D (5 bases). The CDR3 runs to 13 residues. Germline V gene lookup returns CDR1 SGHVS and CDR2 FQNEAQ. Trimming removed 4 bases from V and 6 bases from J, with 10 bases in between. This CDR3 is CASSSGRGQPQHF. As DNA, the CDR3 is TGTGCCAGCAGCTCCGGAAGGGGTCAGCCCCAGCATTTT.

J is TRBJ1-2 and V is TRBV6-5; no clear D gene. Germline assignment: CDR1 MNHEY and CDR2 SVGAGI. The V end lost 0 bases, the J end lost 7 bases, and 15 bases lay between the germline ends. This CDR3 has 15 residues. The CDR3 region has the DNA TGTGCCAGCAGTTACTCGTCCGGGGTGGGAGTTGGCTACACCTTC. As protein: CASSYSSGVGVGYTF.

V gene TRBV29-1 combines with J gene TRBJ2-3; 12 bases align to TRBD1. V was pared by 4 bases and J by 5 bases, with 10 bases of the junction left unmatched. Germline CDR1 and CDR2: SQVTM and ANQGSEA. The length of the CDR3 is 16 residues. The CDR3 protein is CSVVGTGGAGGDTQYF. The CDR3 DNA follows: TGCAGCGTTGTTGGGACAGGGGGCGCGGGGGGAGATACGCAGTATTTT.

The chain recombines TRBV28 with TRBJ2-3; 10 bases map to TRBD2. V trimming: 7 bases; J trimming: 4 bases; junction bases outside the gene matches: 8. Germline CDR1 is MDHEN and CDR2 is SYDVKM. This CDR3 is 15 amino acids long. The CDR3 sequence: CASTTSGILADTQYF. The CDR3 coding sequence is TGTGCCAGCACCACTAGCGGGATTTTAGCAGATACGCAGTATTTT.

This chain links TRBV7-8 with TRBJ2-5; D may be TRBD1 or TRBD2 (5 bases each). Between the trimmed V and J ends, which lost 4 bases and 4 bases, there was a span of 13 bases. Germline CDR1 is SGHVS and CDR2 is FQNEAQ. This CDR3 is 14 amino acids long. CDR3 region: CASSWDPRGETQYF. The CDR3 nucleotides are TGTGCCAGCAGCTGGGACCCGAGGGGAGAGACCCAGTACTTC.

The chain combines TRBV9 with TRBJ2-7; 9 bases are shared with TRBD1. CDR3 length equals 14 residues. The germline V gene has CDR1 SGDLS and CDR2 YYNGEE. V shed 4 bases and J 4 bases; nucleotides not matched to a gene: 6. CDR3 sequence reads: CASSSRTGAYEQYF. In nucleotides, the CDR3 is TGTGCCAGCAGCTCTAGGACAGGGGCATACGAGCAGTACTTC.

CDR3 in amino acids: CSVTRGSGRADTQYF. In DNA, the CDR3 is TGCAGCGTCACAAGGGGTAGCGGGAGAGCAGATACGCAGTATTTT. The V gene is TRBV29-1, the J gene TRBJ2-3, with 9 positions matching TRBD2. There are 15 residues in the CDR3. The trim removed 6 bases at V and 4 bases at J, leaving 11 bases unmatched. CDR1 is SQVTM, CDR2 ANQGSEA, per germline.